The 30 T cell receptor beta chains below come from one sample, sequenced in a study of CD8 T cells in Susac syndrome (dated by TCRdb to about 2019). Library construction relied on the immunoSEQ multiplex PCR assay. RNA was extracted using the RNeasy kit, and roughly 0.45 to 1 microgram was reverse transcribed with random hexamers. The public reads were reanalyzed by TCRdb: fastp trimming at Q25, MiXCR alignment, in-frame beta chains only. Entries that share a CDR3 protein sequence are merged under the most common genes and DNA. This sample lists around 160,000 distinct CDR3 sequences; 94% were detected once. Clones ranked in the top ten supply approximately 0.094% of the sample. The sample consisted of CD4+ T cells from PBMCs. All receptors come from a human donor with multiple sclerosis.

This sequence joins TRBV20-1 and TRBJ1-2; no clear D. The CDR3 loop spans 13 amino acids. V was clipped by 1 base and J by 8 bases, with 14 bases between them. The germline gives CDR1 DFQATT, CDR2 SNEGSKA (reference sequence). In nucleotides, the CDR3 is TGCAGTGCTAGAGCCCCGGGAGGGTCCGGCTACACCTTC. Its translation: CSARAPGGSGYTF.

The count of this clonotype is one. This chain connects TRBV5-1 to TRBJ2-1; maybe TRBD2 (6 bases). V was trimmed by 4 bases and J by 5 bases, leaving 16 bases between them. The germline CDR1 and CDR2 sequences are SGHRS and YFSETQ. CDR3 size: 15 residues. The CDR3 spells CASSLGVGGNNEQFF. The CDR3 DNA follows: TGCGCCAGCAGCCTGGGAGTGGGCGGGAACAATGAGCAGTTCTTC. The full variable domain, its missing parts supplied by reference TRBV5-1 and TRBJ2-1, is KAGVTQTPRYLIKTRGQQVTLSCSPISGHRSVSWYQQTPGQGLQFLFEYFSETQRNKGNFPGRFSGRQFSNSRSEMNVSTLELGDSALYLCASSLGVGGNNEQFFGPGTRLTVL.

The chain couples TRBV29-1 to TRBJ2-7, with D maybe TRBD2 (5 bases). The germline V gene encodes CDR1 SQVTM and CDR2 ANQGSEA. V lost 4 bases and J lost 0, with 7 bases in between. CDR3 length equals 12 residues. As DNA, the CDR3 is TGCAGCGTTGCTCGGGGCTCCTACGAGCAGTACTTC. Translation gives CSVARGSYEQYF.

The V gene is TRBV7-2, the J gene TRBJ1-2; tentative D call: TRBD1 (6 bases). Germline V CDR1 and CDR2: SGHTA, FQGNSA. Trimming pared 6 bases from V and 4 bases from J, leaving 18 bases between. The CDR3 consists of 15 residues. CDR3 in amino acids: CASSNSRGSFYGYTF. In DNA form, the CDR3 reads TGTGCCAGCAGTAATTCCAGGGGATCCTTCTATGGCTACACCTTC.

The gene calls are TRBV3-1 and TRBJ2-1; a weak D match, TRBD2 (6 bases). Germline values: CDR1 LGHDT, CDR2 YNNKEL (reference sequence). The CDR3 is made up of 14 amino acids. Trimming stripped 3 bases from V and 3 bases from J, with 9 bases between. The CDR3, as DNA: TGTGCCAGCAGCCAGAGGGACTTCTACAATGAGCAGTTCTTC. Protein sequence: CASSQRDFYNEQFF.

The chain combines TRBV6-2 or TRBV6-3 with TRBJ2-7, with D uncertain. V lost 6 bases to trimming and J lost 1 base, with 10 bases between them. The germline CDR1 and CDR2 sequences are MNHEY and SVGEGT. This CDR3 contains 13 residues. In DNA, the CDR3 is TGTGCCAGCAGCTCGGGTGGGTCCTACGAGCAGTACTTC. Amino acids: CASSSGGSYEQYF.

V and J are TRBV12-3 or TRBV12-4 and TRBJ2-1, with D possibly matching TRBD2 (6 bases). The CDR3 covers 15 residues. Trimming pared 7 bases from V and 1 base from J, leaving 14 bases between. CDR3 in amino acids: CASNGFGGSYNEQFF. CDR3 sequence (DNA): TGTGCCAGCAATGGGTTCGGGGGTTCCTACAATGAGCAGTTCTTC.

V usage is TRBV10-3 and J usage is TRBJ2-3; D perhaps matches TRBD1 (5 bases). Germline CDR1 ENHRY, CDR2 SYGVKD. This CDR3 spans 15 amino acids. V shed 2 bases and J shed 0 bases, with 9 bases lying between them. The CDR3: CAISEQQDSTDTQYF. The CDR3 nucleotides read TGTGCCATCAGTGAGCAACAGGATAGCACAGATACGCAGTATTTT.

V is TRBV11-1 and J is TRBJ2-2; possibly TRBD2 for D (7 bases). Germline CDR1 is SGHAT and CDR2 is FQDESV (reference sequence). The germline V and J ends were trimmed by 4 bases and 0 bases, with 15 bases remaining between them. The CDR3 has 17 amino acids. In DNA form, the CDR3 reads TGTGCCAGCAGCTATTACGGGGGGCGGACGAACACCGGGGAGCTGTTTTTT. It translates to CASSYYGGRTNTGELFF. The full variable domain, rest sourced from reference TRBV11-1 and TRBJ2-2, is EAEVAQSPRYKITEKSQAVAFWCDPISGHATLYWYRQILGQGPELLVQFQDESVVDDSQLPKDRFSAERLKGVDSTLKIQPAELGDSAMYLCASSYYGGRTNTGELFFGEGSRLTVL.

This rearrangement joins TRBV27 to TRBJ1-2; no firm D call. This CDR3 comprises 14 residues. V dropped 2 bases and J dropped 2 bases, with 9 bases sitting between them. The germline gives CDR1 MNHEY, CDR2 SMNVEV (reference sequence). The CDR3 spells CASSLQEGNYGYTF. CDR3 DNA: TGTGCCAGCAGTTTACAGGAGGGAAACTATGGCTACACCTTC.

The J gene is TRBJ2-5, the V gene TRBV10-3; 14 positions match TRBD2. V gave up 4 bases and J gave up 5 bases; unmatched junction bases: 6. This CDR3 has 16 amino acids. Germline V gives CDR1 ENHRY, CDR2 SYGVKD. CDR3 protein: CAISGGLAGGWETQYF. The DNA of the CDR3 is TGTGCCATCAGTGGCGGACTAGCGGGAGGATGGGAGACCCAGTACTTC.

The genes are TRBV10-1 and TRBJ1-1; no clear D. V was cut by 1 base and J by 4 bases, with 7 bases left in between. From germline, CDR1 is WNHNN and CDR2 SYGVQD (reference sequence). The CDR3 is made up of 13 amino acids. The CDR3 region has the DNA TGCGCCAGCAGTGAGTACAGAAGCACTGAAGCTTTCTTT. It yields the protein CASSEYRSTEAFF.

V usage is TRBV19 and J usage is TRBJ1-2; a possible D gene is TRBD1 (5 bases). CDR1 LNHDA and CDR2 SQIVND come from the germline V gene (reference sequence). This CDR3 comprises 15 residues. Trimming stripped 1 base from V and 1 base from J, with 10 bases between. The CDR3: CASSIVGQNNYGYTF. The CDR3 bases are TGTGCCAGTAGTATAGTGGGGCAGAATAACTATGGCTACACCTTC. Drawing the rest from reference TRBV19 and TRBJ1-2, the complete variable domain is DGGITQSPKYLFRKEGQNVTLSCEQNLNHDAMYWYRQDPGQGLRLIYYSQIVNDFQKGDIAEGYSVSREKKESFPLTVTSAQKNPTAFYLCASSIVGQNNYGYTFGSGTRLTVV.

This sequence joins TRBV4-1 and TRBJ1-5; no firm D call. The ends were cut back, 0 bases at V and 0 bases at J, with 9 bases in the middle. Germline V gene data show CDR1 as MGHRA and CDR2 as YSYEKL. This CDR3 has 16 amino acids. CDR3 sequence: CASSQDSRRSNQPQHF. The CDR3 DNA sequence: TGCGCCAGCAGCCAAGATTCGAGACGTAGCAATCAGCCCCAGCATTTT.

J is TRBJ2-1 and V is TRBV2, with D unresolved. Germline V CDR1 and CDR2: SNHLY, FYNNEI. The CDR3 totals 12 residues. Trimming cost V 4 bases and J 6 bases, with 7 bases left between them. The CDR3 nucleotides read TGTGCCAGCAGTGGGCTGGGCAATGAGCAGTTCTTC. It specifies CASSGLGNEQFF.

Of note for this clonotype: Germline is not matched at one junction end, which may reflect a read error. V usage is TRBV12-3 or TRBV12-4 and J usage is TRBJ2-1; the D gene could be TRBD1 or TRBD2 (6 bases each). The CDR3 is 11 residues long. The CDR3 protein is CASSLEGGKIF. In DNA form, the CDR3 reads TGTGCCAGCAGTCTGGAGGGGGGTAAGATCTTC.

J is TRBJ1-4 and V is TRBV5-4, with a possible D match to TRBD1 (5 bases). The germline V and J ends were trimmed by 0 bases and 8 bases, with 14 bases remaining between them. This CDR3 has 15 residues. From germline, CDR1 is SGHNT and CDR2 YYREEE (reference sequence). The CDR3 coding sequence is TGTGCCAGCAGCTTGGCCCTTGGGGCTGGAGAAAAACTGTTTTTT. This codes for CASSLALGAGEKLFF.

The chain carries TRBV15 and TRBJ1-5; maybe TRBD1 (5 bases). The germline V and J ends were trimmed by 0 bases and 5 bases, with 11 bases remaining between them. The CDR3 runs 15 residues. CDR1 is LNHNV and CDR2 is YYDKDF in the germline V gene (reference sequence). Here the CDR3 reads CATSRENRQYQPQHF. CDR3 DNA sequence: TGTGCCACCAGCAGAGAGAACCGACAGTATCAGCCCCAGCATTTT.

This clonotype was detected only once. J is TRBJ1-1 and V is TRBV18; D not resolved. The germline V gene encodes CDR1 KGHSH and CDR2 LQKENI. This CDR3 is 15 amino acids long. V was clipped by 3 bases and J by 2 bases, with 13 bases between them. The CDR3 loop reads CASSPQGRINTEAFF. The CDR3 nucleotides are TGTGCCAGCTCACCTCAAGGACGGATTAACACTGAAGCTTTCTTT.

The rearrangement uses TRBV30 and TRBJ2-7, with unresolved D. Germline V gene data show CDR1 as GTSNPN and CDR2 as SVGIG (reference sequence). CDR3 length equals 12 residues. With 2 bases removed from V and 2 bases from J, the gap between germline ends came to 7 bases. In DNA form, the CDR3 reads TGTGCCTGGAGTTACTCAGCCTACGAGCAGTACTTC. It encodes CAWSYSAYEQYF.

This chain joins TRBV7-9 and TRBJ2-7; D gene unclear. Germline CDR1 is SEHNR and CDR2 is FQNEAQ (reference sequence). The CDR3 runs 14 residues. V lost 1 base, J lost 0 bases, and 7 bases lay in between. The CDR3 DNA reads as TGTGCCAGCAGCTTAGTCCACAGCTCCTACGAGCAGTACTTC. Its protein product is CASSLVHSSYEQYF. Based on the CDR3 plus reference TRBV7-9 and TRBJ2-7, the full variable domain is DTGVSQNPRHKITKRGQNVTFRCDPISEHNRLYWYRQTLGQGPEFLTYFQNEAQLEKSRLLSDRFSAERPKGSFSTLEIQRTEQGDSAMYLCASSLVHSSYEQYFGPGTRLTVT.

The chain recombines TRBV29-1 with TRBJ2-1, with 9 bases matching TRBD2. The length of the CDR3 is 14 residues. Per germline, CDR1 SQVTM and CDR2 ANQGSEA. Germline trimming cut 4 bases from V and 8 bases from J; bases unmatched to any gene: 9. CDR3 sequence reads: CSVVRGGGRDEQFF. The CDR3 DNA reads TGCAGCGTTGTACGCGGGGGGGGCCGGGATGAGCAGTTCTTC.

The rearrangement links TRBV5-6 to TRBJ2-2; 10 positions agree with TRBD1. Per germline, CDR1 SGHDT and CDR2 YYEEEE. This CDR3 is 16 amino acids long. V shed 5 bases, J shed 6 bases, and the junction held 10 bases outside the gene matches. CDR3 nucleotides: TGTGCCAGCAGTGCGCCGGGACAGGGGCTCTCCGGGGAGCTGTTTTTT. Translating it yields CASSAPGQGLSGELFF.

The V gene is TRBV4-2, the J gene TRBJ1-1; D is undetermined. CDR1 is LGHNA and CDR2 is YNFKEQ in the germline V gene. Between the trimmed V and J ends, which lost 0 bases and 7 bases, there was a span of 21 bases. The CDR3 consists of 17 residues. CDR3 region: CASSQEYALASRGEAFF. Here the CDR3 DNA reads TGTGCCAGCAGCCAAGAGTATGCGCTGGCCAGCCGGGGTGAAGCTTTCTTT.

This chain joins TRBV6-2 or TRBV6-3 and TRBJ2-5; 8 positions match TRBD2. The CDR3 is 14 residues long. The V segment lost 7 bases and the J segment 1 base; nucleotides outside the gene matches: 5. CDR1 and CDR2 (germline): MNHEY, SVGEGT. The CDR3 reads CASTPGGTQETQYF. Here the CDR3 DNA reads TGTGCCAGCACCCCGGGAGGGACCCAAGAGACCCAGTACTTC.

The chain's CDR3 is CASRLNYEQYF. The DNA of the CDR3 is TGTGCCAGCCGCTTAAATTACGAGCAGTACTTC. This chain uses TRBV28 with TRBJ2-7; D gene ambiguous. The CDR3 is 11 amino acids. Germline V gene sequence: CDR1 MDHEN, CDR2 SYDVKM. The ends were cut back, 8 bases at V and 4 bases at J, with 9 bases in the middle.

The chain has TRBV2 and TRBJ1-5; 8 bases fit TRBD1. The J segment lost 4 bases and the V segment lost 5 bases, leaving 1 base of the junction unmatched. The germline gives CDR1 SNHLY, CDR2 FYNNEI. The CDR3 extends over 13 amino acids. CDR3 protein: CASSWTGNQPQHF. DNA of the CDR3: TGTGCCAGCAGTTGGACAGGGAATCAGCCCCAGCATTTT.

This rearrangement joins TRBV10-3 to TRBJ1-5, with a tentative D call TRBD1 (5 bases). Per germline, CDR1 ENHRY and CDR2 SYGVKD. Trimming took 3 bases from V and 3 from J, leaving 9 bases between them. CDR3 size: 14 residues. The CDR3 loop reads CAISDRQNNQPQHF. CDR3 DNA sequence: TGTGCCATCAGTGATCGACAGAACAATCAGCCCCAGCATTTT.

The genes are TRBV30 and TRBJ1-2; D is undetermined. This CDR3 contains 13 residues. V dropped 2 bases and J dropped 3 bases, with 10 bases sitting between them. From germline, CDR1 is GTSNPN and CDR2 SVGIG (reference sequence). The CDR3 protein is CAWSRPTYYGYTF. For the CDR3, the DNA is TGTGCCTGGAGTAGGCCCACATACTATGGCTACACCTTC.

Written as DNA, the CDR3 is TGTGCCAGCAGCCGGGCGGGGACAAGCTACGAGCAGTACTTC. This gives the protein CASSRAGTSYEQYF. This chain connects TRBV7-9 to TRBJ2-7, with D tentatively TRBD1 or TRBD2 (6 bases each). CDR1 SEHNR and CDR2 FQNEAQ come from the germline V gene (reference sequence). V gave up 5 bases and J gave up 3 bases, with 14 bases separating them. CDR3 length equals 14 residues.